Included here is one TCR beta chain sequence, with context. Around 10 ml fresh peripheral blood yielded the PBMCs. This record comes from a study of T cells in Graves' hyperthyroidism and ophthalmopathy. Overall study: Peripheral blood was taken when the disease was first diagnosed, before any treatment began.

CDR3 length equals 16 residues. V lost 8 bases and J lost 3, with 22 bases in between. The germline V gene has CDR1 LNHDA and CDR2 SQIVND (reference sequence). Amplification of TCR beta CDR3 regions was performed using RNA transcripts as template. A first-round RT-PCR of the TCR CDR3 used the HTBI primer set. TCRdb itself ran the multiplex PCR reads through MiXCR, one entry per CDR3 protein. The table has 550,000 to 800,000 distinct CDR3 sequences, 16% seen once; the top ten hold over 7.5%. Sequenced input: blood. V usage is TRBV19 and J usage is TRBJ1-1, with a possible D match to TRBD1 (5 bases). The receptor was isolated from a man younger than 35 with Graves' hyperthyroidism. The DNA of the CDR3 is TGTGCCAGTGAGACTTGGCGGGGCAACGGGGACACTGAAGCTTTCTTT. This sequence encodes CASETWRGNGDTEAFF.